What follows are 18 T cell receptor beta chains derived from one specimen sequenced in a study of blood T cell repertoires in COVID-19. Only in-frame clones appear in the TCRdb table, and some are missing; sequencing was by immunoSEQ multiplex PCR. The sample carries around 350,000 clones, approximately 86% recorded once. Sequencing was carried out using peripheral blood. These receptors came from a human donor in a cohort sampled during active COVID-19.

The rearrangement joins TRBV27 to TRBJ2-1, with 7 positions matching TRBD1. The length of the CDR3 is 15 residues. With V trimmed by 5 bases and J by 0 bases, 4 bases remained unmatched. Germline-derived CDR1 and CDR2 are MNHEY and SMNVEV (reference sequence). The CDR3 DNA reads TGTGCCAGCAGTCAGGGACAGAGCTCCTACAATGAGCAGTTCTTC. It is translated as CASSQGQSSYNEQFF.

This chain connects TRBV9 to TRBJ2-5; 10 bases align to TRBD1. CDR1 is SGDLS, CDR2 YYNGEE, per germline. After removal of 4 bases from V and 3 bases from J, the junction contained 3 bases not matched to a gene. CDR3 length: 14 residues. CDR3 protein: CASSPGTGEETQYF. For the CDR3, the DNA is TGTGCCAGCAGCCCCGGGACAGGGGAAGAGACCCAGTACTTC.

The rearrangement joins TRBV11-2 to TRBJ2-4; possible D gene TRBD2, 7 bases. Trimming removed 0 bases from V and 6 bases from J, with 9 bases in between. This CDR3 comprises 14 residues. Germline CDR1 SGHAT, CDR2 FQNNGV. Here the CDR3 reads CASSLEGGGNIQYF. The CDR3 DNA reads TGTGCCAGCAGCTTAGAGGGAGGGGGAAACATTCAGTACTTC.

The chain joins TRBV2 to TRBJ1-2, with 8 bases lining up with TRBD1. Germline CDR1 SNHLY, CDR2 FYNNEI. There are 13 residues in the CDR3. The V gene end was trimmed by 5 bases and the J gene end by 4 bases; junction bases not matched to a gene: 3. The CDR3 DNA is TGTGCCAGCAGTATCGACAGGGGCTATGGCTACACCTTC. Its protein product is CASSIDRGYGYTF.

This chain uses TRBV6-1 with TRBJ1-1, with 9 bases aligning to TRBD1. The CDR3 sequence is 15 residues long. Germline V lookup: CDR1 MNHNS, CDR2 SASEGT. After removal of 1 base from V and 4 bases from J, the junction contained 4 bases not matched to a gene. Here the CDR3 reads CASSEVWTGATEAFF. The CDR3, as DNA: TGTGCCAGCAGTGAAGTCTGGACAGGGGCCACTGAAGCTTTCTTT.

The chain combines TRBV28 with TRBJ1-1, with D possibly TRBD1 on 5 matching bases. The CDR3 has 14 amino acids. V lost 6 bases to trimming and J lost 1 base, with 12 bases between them. Germline lookup yields CDR1 MDHEN and CDR2 SYDVKM. The CDR3 sequence: CASSNWGGNTEAFF. For the CDR3, the DNA is TGTGCCAGCAGCAATTGGGGGGGGAACACTGAAGCTTTCTTT. Complete variable domain (other parts from reference TRBV28 and TRBJ1-1): DVKVTQSSRYLVKRTGEKVFLECVQDMDHENMFWYRQDPGLGLRLIYFSYDVKMKEKGDIPEGYSVSREKKERFSLILESASTNQTSMYLCASSNWGGNTEAFFGQGTRLTVV.

The chain is built from TRBV6-1 and TRBJ2-5; unclear D gene. The CDR3 is 13 residues long. Germline CDR1 MNHNS, CDR2 SASEGT. V lost 1 base to trimming and J lost 5 bases, with 8 bases between them. The CDR3 bases are TGTGCCAGCAGTGAAGTGGTGGGCGAGACCCAGTACTTC. Amino acids: CASSEVVGETQYF.

This clone was detected only a few times. The chain combines TRBV3-1 (or the pseudogene TRBV3-2) with TRBJ2-7, with a weak D call TRBD2 (6 bases). The germline CDR1 and CDR2 sequences are LGHDT and YNNKEL (reference sequence). CDR3 length equals 14 residues. V lost 0 bases, J lost 3 bases, and 9 bases lay in between. The CDR3 nucleotides are TGTGCCAGCAGCCAAGATGTTAGCGGCTACGAGCAGTACTTC. This gives the protein CASSQDVSGYEQYF.

This chain's CDR3 is CASSLRLNTDTQYF. The CDR3 DNA reads as TGTGCCAGCAGCTTGCGACTTAACACAGATACGCAGTATTTT. The rearrangement links TRBV5-4 to TRBJ2-3; D is unresolved. V was shortened by 1 base and J by 2 bases, with 8 bases between the two germline ends. Germline V gene lookup returns CDR1 SGHNT and CDR2 YYREEE (reference sequence). This CDR3 comprises 14 residues.

The V and J genes are TRBV10-1 and TRBJ2-3; 8 nucleotides agree with TRBD2. The V and J ends lost 6 bases and 1 base, in that order; junction bases with no gene match: 12. The CDR3 has 17 residues. Germline-derived CDR1 and CDR2 are WNHNN and SYGVQD (reference sequence). CDR3 sequence reads: CASRVAGGEWGTDTQYF. CDR3 nucleotide sequence: TGCGCCAGCAGGGTAGCCGGGGGGGAGTGGGGCACAGATACGCAGTATTTT.

Notes on this clone: Its ends do not fully match the called genes, so a read error is possible. The chain is built from TRBV6-1 and TRBJ2-5, with 10 bases that match TRBD1. The germline gives CDR1 MNHNS, CDR2 SASEGT. CDR3 length: 15 residues. The CDR3 protein is CASGDPGQGFETQYF. The CDR3 DNA reads TGTGCCAGCGGTGATCCGGGACAGGGGTTTGAGACCCAGTACTTC.

This rearrangement joins TRBV7-9 to TRBJ1-1, with 8 bases that match TRBD1. V lost 6 bases to trimming and J lost 0 bases; unmatched junction nucleotides: 3. The CDR3 has 14 residues. In germline, CDR1 is SEHNR, CDR2 FQNEAQ (reference sequence). The CDR3 spells CASRVDRVNTEAFF. DNA of the CDR3: TGTGCCAGCAGGGTGGACAGGGTGAACACTGAAGCTTTCTTT.

The chain combines TRBV5-1 with TRBJ1-4; D is undetermined. The CDR3 is 14 amino acids. Germline CDR1 and CDR2: SGHRS and YFSETQ. V lost 0 bases, J lost 8 bases, and 11 bases lay in between. The CDR3 here is CASSLEERVEKLFF. As DNA, the CDR3 is TGCGCCAGCAGCTTGGAGGAACGGGTCGAAAAACTGTTTTTT.

The chain recombines TRBV6-4 with TRBJ2-1; 8 bases map to TRBD2. The CDR3 consists of 15 residues. Germline-derived CDR1 and CDR2 are MRHNA and SNTAGT. V was pared by 6 bases and J by 4 bases, with 8 bases of the junction left unmatched. CDR3 coding DNA: TGTGCCAGCAGCCCTCTAGCGGGCGCATACAATGAGCAGTTCTTC. This encodes CASSPLAGAYNEQFF.

J is TRBJ1-1 and V is TRBV7-9, with a possible D match to TRBD1 (6 bases). In germline, CDR1 is SEHNR, CDR2 FQNEAQ (reference sequence). The CDR3 runs to 16 residues. Trimming stripped 2 bases from V and 4 bases from J, with 17 bases between. For the CDR3, the DNA is TGTGCCAGCAGCTTATCCGACTGGACAGACGGCACTGAAGCTTTCTTT. It codes for CASSLSDWTDGTEAFF.

The rearrangement joins TRBV7-9 to TRBJ2-2, with TRBD1 identical over 9 bases. After removal of 4 bases from V and 0 bases from J, the junction contained 3 bases not matched to a gene. Germline values: CDR1 SEHNR, CDR2 FQNEAQ (reference sequence). The CDR3 extends over 16 amino acids. The CDR3 bases are TGTGCCAGCAGCTCCAGGACAGGGGCGAACACCGGGGAGCTGTTTTTT. This gives the protein CASSSRTGANTGELFF.

The rearrangement uses TRBV7-2 and TRBJ2-2; D uncertain. Deletions cut 6 bases from V and 6 bases from J, with 8 bases between. The length of the CDR3 is 12 residues. Germline V gene sequence: CDR1 SGHTA, CDR2 FQGNSA. CDR3 residues: CASRYRAGELFF. The CDR3 DNA reads as TGTGCCAGCAGGTATCGGGCCGGGGAGCTGTTTTTT.

V gene TRBV30 combines with J gene TRBJ1-1; D is unclear. The CDR3 runs to 11 residues. V gave up 3 bases and J gave up 4 bases, with 6 bases separating them. CDR1 is GTSNPN, CDR2 SVGIG, per germline (reference sequence). CDR3 sequence (DNA): TGTGCCTGGAGGGAGTTCACTGAAGCTTTCTTT. Its protein is CAWREFTEAFF. Filled out from reference TRBV30 and TRBJ1-1, the complete variable domain reads SQTIHQWPATLVQPVGSPLSLECTVEGTSNPNLYWYRQAAGRGLQLLFYSVGIGQISSEVPQNLSASRPQDRQFILSSKKLLLSDSGFYLCAWREFTEAFFGQGTRLTVV.